This record covers a single T cell receptor (beta chain). Clones were read by immunoSEQ multiplex PCR, and TCRdb kept only the in-frame ones, dropping some. The sample holds approximately 190,000 clones, roughly 80% seen once. From germline, CDR1 is SGHRS and CDR2 YFSETQ. V lost 0 bases, J lost 2 bases, and 4 bases stayed unmatched. This CDR3 has 15 residues. This entry comes from a study of blood T cell repertoires in COVID-19. The rearrangement joins TRBV5-1 to TRBJ2-5, with 7 bases matching TRBD2. Sequencing was done on a sample of peripheral blood. The sequence was obtained from a woman aged 55-69 years with COVID-19, enrolled during active disease. CDR3 nucleotides: TGCGCCAGCAGCTTGGACGGGAGGCCTCAAGAGACCCAGTACTTC. It codes for CASSLDGRPQETQYF.